This TCR beta chain was found in a study of early T cells in non-severe SARS-CoV-2 infection. TCRdb passed the 5' RACE reads through MiXCR, listing each CDR3 protein once. This sample has more than 90,000 distinct CDR3 sequences, with approximately 13% found just once. Germline assignment: CDR1 MGHRA and CDR2 YSYEKL. The CDR3 spans 16 residues. The trim removed 0 bases at V and 5 bases at J, leaving 6 bases unmatched. V usage is TRBV4-1 and J usage is TRBJ2-3; TRBD2 matches 9 bases. The TCR sequence derives from an adult who was a healthcare worker with PCR-confirmed SARS-CoV-2 infection or an uninfected control (not recorded which). The sequenced sample was whole blood. This CDR3 is CASSQDRRGGQDTQYF. CDR3 sequence (DNA): TGCGCCAGCAGCCAAGATCGGCGGGGGGGCCAAGATACGCAGTATTTT.